This T cell receptor (beta chain) was recovered during a study of glioma-infiltrating T cells. Using RNA template, CDR3s of TCR alpha and beta were amplified with iRepertoire arm-PCR. In TCRdb, the multiplex PCR reads were re-called with MiXCR into one record per CDR3 protein. In the table there are approximately 400,000 distinct CDR3 sequences, approximately 42% of which are singletons. This clonotype turned up a few times. Its specificity is unknown. The study, taken as a whole, reports: Patients with low tissue-blood divergence carried a signature set of shared blood CDR3 motifs.

Sequencing input: glioma tissue, nonneoplastic brain tissue, or PBMCs (not recorded which). This receptor was identified in a human donor with low-grade glioma or glioblastoma, undergoing nonglioma brain surgery, or in good health (not recorded which).

CDR3 nucleotides: TGTGCCAGCAGCACCCGGGACAGATTTTCACCCCTCCACTTT. It is translated as CASSTRDRFSPLHF. The chain couples TRBV7-9 to TRBJ1-6, with 7 bases that match TRBD1. The CDR3 runs to 14 residues. CDR1 and CDR2 (germline): SEHNR, FQNEAQ (reference sequence). V trimming: 5 bases; J trimming: 9 bases; junction bases outside the gene matches: 7.